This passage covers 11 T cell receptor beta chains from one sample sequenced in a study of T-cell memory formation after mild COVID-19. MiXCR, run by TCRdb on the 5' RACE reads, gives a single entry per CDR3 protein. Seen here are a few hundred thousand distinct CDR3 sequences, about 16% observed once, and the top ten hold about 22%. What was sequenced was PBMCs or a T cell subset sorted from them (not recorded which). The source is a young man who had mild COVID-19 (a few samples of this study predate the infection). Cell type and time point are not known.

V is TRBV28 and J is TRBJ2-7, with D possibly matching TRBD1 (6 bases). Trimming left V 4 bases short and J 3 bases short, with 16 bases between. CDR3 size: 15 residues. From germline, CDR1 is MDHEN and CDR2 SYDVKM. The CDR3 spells CASSSSAGVGYEQYV. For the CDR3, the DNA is TGTGCCAGCAGTTCCTCAGCAGGGGTGGGCTACGAGCAGTACGTC.

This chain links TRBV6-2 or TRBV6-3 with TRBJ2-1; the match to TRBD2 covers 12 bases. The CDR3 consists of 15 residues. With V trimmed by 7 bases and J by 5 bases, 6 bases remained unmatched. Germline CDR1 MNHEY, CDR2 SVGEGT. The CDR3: CASNRLAGVHNEQFF. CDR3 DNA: TGTGCCAGCAACAGACTAGCGGGGGTCCACAATGAGCAGTTCTTC.

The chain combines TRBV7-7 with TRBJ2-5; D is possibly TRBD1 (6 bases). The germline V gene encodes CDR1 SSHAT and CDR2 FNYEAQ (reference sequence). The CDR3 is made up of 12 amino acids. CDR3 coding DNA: TGTGCTGCGCAGGGGCCCGGGGAGACCCAGTACTTC. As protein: CAAQGPGETQYF.

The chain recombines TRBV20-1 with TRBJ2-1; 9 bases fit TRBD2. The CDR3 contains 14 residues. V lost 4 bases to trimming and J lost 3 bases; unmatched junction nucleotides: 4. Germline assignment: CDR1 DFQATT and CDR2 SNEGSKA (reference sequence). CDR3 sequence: CSAIAGGLYNEQFF. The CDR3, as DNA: TGCAGTGCTATTGCGGGGGGGCTCTACAATGAGCAGTTCTTC.

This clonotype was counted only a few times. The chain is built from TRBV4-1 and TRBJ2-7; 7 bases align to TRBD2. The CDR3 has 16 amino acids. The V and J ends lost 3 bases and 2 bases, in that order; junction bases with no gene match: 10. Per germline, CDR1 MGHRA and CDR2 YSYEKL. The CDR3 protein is CASSHPSAGLTYEQYF. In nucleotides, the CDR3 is TGCGCCAGCAGCCACCCGTCAGCGGGGCTTACCTACGAGCAGTACTTC.

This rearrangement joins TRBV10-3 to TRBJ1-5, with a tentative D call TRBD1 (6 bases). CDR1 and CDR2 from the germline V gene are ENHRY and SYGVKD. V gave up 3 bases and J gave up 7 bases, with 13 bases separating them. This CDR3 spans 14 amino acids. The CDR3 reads CAISDHRVEQPQHF. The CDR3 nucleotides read TGTGCCATCAGTGACCACAGGGTCGAGCAGCCCCAGCATTTT.

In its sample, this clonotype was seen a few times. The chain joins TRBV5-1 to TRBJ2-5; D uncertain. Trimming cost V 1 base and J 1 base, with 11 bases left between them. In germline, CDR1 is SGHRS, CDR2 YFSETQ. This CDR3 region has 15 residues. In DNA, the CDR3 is TGCGCCAGCAGCTTGTCTTCGGCGTCCCAAGAGACCCAGTACTTC. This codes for CASSLSSASQETQYF.

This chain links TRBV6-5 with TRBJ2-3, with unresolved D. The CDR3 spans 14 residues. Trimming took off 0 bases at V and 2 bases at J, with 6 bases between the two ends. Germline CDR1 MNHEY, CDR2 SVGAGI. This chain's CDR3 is CASSYSDLTDTQYF. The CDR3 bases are TGTGCCAGCAGTTACTCGGACCTCACAGATACGCAGTATTTT.

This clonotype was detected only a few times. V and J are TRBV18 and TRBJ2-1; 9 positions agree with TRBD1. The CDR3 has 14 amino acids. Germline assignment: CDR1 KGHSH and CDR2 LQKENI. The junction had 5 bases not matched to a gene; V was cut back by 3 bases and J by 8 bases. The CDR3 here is CASSPGTGNDEQFF. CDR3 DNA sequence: TGTGCCAGCTCACCCGGGACAGGGAACGATGAGCAGTTCTTC.

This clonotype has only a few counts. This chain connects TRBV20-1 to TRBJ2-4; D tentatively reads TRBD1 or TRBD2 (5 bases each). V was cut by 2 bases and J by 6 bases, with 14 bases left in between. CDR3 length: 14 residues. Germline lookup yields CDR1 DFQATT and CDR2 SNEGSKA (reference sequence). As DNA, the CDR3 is TGCAGTGCTAGACAGGGTACTAGTGCAAACATTCAGTACTTC. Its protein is CSARQGTSANIQYF.

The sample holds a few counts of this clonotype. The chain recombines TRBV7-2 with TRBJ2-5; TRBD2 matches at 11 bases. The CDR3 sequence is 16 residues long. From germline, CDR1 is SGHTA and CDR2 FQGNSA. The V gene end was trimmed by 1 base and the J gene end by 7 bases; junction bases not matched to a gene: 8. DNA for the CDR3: TGTGCCAGCAGCTTAGTGGGTAGCGGGGGGGAAATGACCCAGTACTTC. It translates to CASSLVGSGGEMTQYF.